The rows below give T cell receptor beta chains drawn from one sample of a study of T cell responses to AZD1222 COVID-19 vaccine. The repertoire was sequenced with immunoSEQ multiplex PCR; TCRdb's copy has only in-frame clones and lacks some. The sample lists approximately 150,000 clones; just over 90% were seen once. The specimen was peripheral blood, collected 28 days after the second AZD1222 dose. All receptors derive from an adult who received the AZD1222 COVID-19 vaccine. Both conserved end residues are part of each CDR3.

j_call v_call cdr3_aa
TRBJ2-2 TRBV6-1 CASSEAGGNRVFTGELFF
TRBJ2-1 TRBV29-1 CSGSPSYNEQFF
TRBJ2-7 TRBV5-1 CASSPGVGQSSYEQYF
TRBJ2-7 TRBV6-6 CASSYSDRGYEQYF
TRBJ2-3 TRBV3-1/TRBV3-2 CASSPSGTRPTDTQYF
TRBJ1-2 TRBV9 CASSVGGYGYTF
TRBJ2-5 TRBV6-2/TRBV6-3 CASSYSKAPGEETQYF
TRBJ2-5 TRBV6-1 CASSRTSRQETQYF
TRBJ1-1 TRBV7-2 CASSFRGRMNTEAFF
TRBJ2-6 TRBV18 CASSPGDGANVLTF
TRBJ2-7 TRBV18 CASSPAGGSSYEQYF
TRBJ2-3 TRBV9 CASSEHTDTQYF
TRBJ1-1 TRBV18 CASSPAIRENTEAFF
TRBJ2-7 TRBV6-5 CASREGHEPSYEQYF
TRBJ2-2 TRBV27 CASSGLAGDTGELFF
TRBJ1-5 TRBV19 CASSIDRRGGSSNQPQHF
TRBJ1-6 TRBV5-4 CASSLEQGTGSPLHF
TRBJ2-7 TRBV25-1 CASSEPAGAGEQYF
TRBJ1-6 TRBV6-5 CASRGQNSPLHF
TRBJ1-5 TRBV7-8 CASSPDPAPNQPQHF
TRBJ2-7 TRBV21-1 CASSKDPCQLLSYEQYF
TRBJ1-6 TRBV2 CASSDRGPSSYNSPLHF
TRBJ1-4 TRBV5-1 CASSFEGAENEKLFF
TRBJ1-2 TRBV7-2 CASSLNGGGPTGYTF
TRBJ2-7 TRBV7-6 CASSLVLTSYEQYF
TRBJ2-7 TRBV5-6 CASSPRAAYEQYF
TRBJ1-6 TRBV2 CASKRDGLDNSPLHF
TRBJ1-3 TRBV7-6 CASSLAEGQVALGNTIYF
TRBJ1-2 TRBV28 CGVFLLTYGYTF
TRBJ1-2 TRBV7-9 CASRSGQGANGYTF
TRBJ1-3 TRBV6-1 CASSEQAAPGNTIYF
TRBJ1-1 TRBV9 CASSSLSQNTEAFF
TRBJ1-5 TRBV18 CASSPTSGNQPQHF
TRBJ1-3 TRBV7-2 CASSLDAGFGNTIYF
TRBJ2-1 TRBV6-6 CASSDRDRESDEQFF
TRBJ1-6 TRBV7-6 CASSSLGDHNSPLHF
TRBJ1-4 TRBV7-2 CASSLEPREKLFF
TRBJ2-1 TRBV6-1 CASSEEWGNEQFF
TRBJ2-1 TRBV13 CASSLTGYDEQFF
TRBJ2-3 TRBV6-4 CASSDGGAPDTQYF